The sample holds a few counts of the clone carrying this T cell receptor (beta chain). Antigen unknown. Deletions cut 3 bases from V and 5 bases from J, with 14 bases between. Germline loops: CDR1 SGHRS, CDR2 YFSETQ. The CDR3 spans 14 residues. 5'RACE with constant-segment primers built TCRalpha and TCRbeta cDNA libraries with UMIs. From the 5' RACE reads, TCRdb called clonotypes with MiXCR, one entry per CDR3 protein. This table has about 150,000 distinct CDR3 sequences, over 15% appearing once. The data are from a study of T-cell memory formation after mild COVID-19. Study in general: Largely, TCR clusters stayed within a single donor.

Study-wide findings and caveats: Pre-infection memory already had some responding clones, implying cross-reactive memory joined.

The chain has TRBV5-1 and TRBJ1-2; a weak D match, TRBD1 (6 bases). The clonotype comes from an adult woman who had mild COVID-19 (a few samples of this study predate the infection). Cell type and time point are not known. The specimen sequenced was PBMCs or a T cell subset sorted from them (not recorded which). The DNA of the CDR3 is TGCGCCAGCAGCTCGGACAGTCAACTATATGGCTACACCTTC. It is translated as CASSSDSQLYGYTF.